Sequencing of this T cell receptor beta chain was carried out in a study of CD8+ T cells in alopecia areata. Reverse transcribed after extraction, RNA yielded cDNA as the sequencing template. The assay was immunoSEQ multiplex PCR, and TCRdb's table has in-frame clones only and misses some. The sample has about 110,000 clones, 55% to 70% seen once; the top ten hold around 25%. The CDR3 extends over 13 amino acids. Per the germline V gene, CDR1 is SGDLS and CDR2 is YYNGEE. V lost 0 bases, J lost 8 bases, and 2 bases stayed unmatched. Study observations and caveats: Scalp sequencing also captures normal skin's resident alphabeta T cells. Whereas mice showed it more clearly, TCR sharing across patients was murkier, possibly because of HLA. Scalp lesions, especially in alopecia totalis/universalis, had higher clonality than normal scalp.

PBMCs yielded sorted CD4+ and CD8+ T cells. As regards this clone: Its antigen is still unknown.

J is TRBJ2-1 and V is TRBV9, with 7 positions matching TRBD2. The TCR originated in a human donor with alopecia areata. Material for sequencing was NKG2D-low CD8+ T cells sorted from blood. CDR3 sequence (DNA): TGTGCCAGCAGCGTAGTAGCGGGCTATGAGCAGTTCTTC. Protein product: CASSVVAGYEQFF.